Sequencing of this TCR beta chain was carried out in a study of beta chain features in type 1 diabetes. This CDR3 contains 15 residues. Germline V CDR1 and CDR2: LGHNA, YSLEER. With 0 bases removed from V and 3 bases from J, the gap between germline ends came to 12 bases. The investigators reverse transcribed all of the isolated RNA, so they sequenced expressed TCRB transcripts. The protocol was immunoSEQ multiplex PCR, while the TCRdb copy is restricted to in-frame clones and leaves out a portion. The repertoire has about 150,000 clones, 8.5% to 14% of them found once; the top ten carry roughly 2%. The sequence derives from a man aged 18 to 35 in good health. Material for sequencing was central memory CD4+ T cells from blood. The rearrangement uses TRBV4-3 and TRBJ2-7; D is unresolved. As DNA, the CDR3 is TGCGCCAGCAGCCAAGATTGGCAGGCCAGCTACGAGCAGTACTTC. Translation gives CASSQDWQASYEQYF.